This T cell receptor (beta chain) was captured in a study of CD8+ T cells in alopecia areata. It was cDNA, reverse transcribed from extracted RNA, that served as the sequencing template. Some clones are missing from TCRdb's copy, which holds only in-frame ones; the method was immunoSEQ multiplex PCR. The table records 150,000 or so clones, over 80% of them present only once. Study outcomes and limitations: It was lesional scalp, especially alopecia totalis/universalis, that showed higher clonality than normal scalp.

After removal of 3 bases from V and 0 bases from J, the junction contained 10 bases not matched to a gene. The CDR3 is 19 residues long. Per germline, CDR1 SGHAT and CDR2 FQNNGV. With regard to this clone: Its antigen remains unidentified.

Sequences were derived from CD8+ T cells sorted from blood, sampled at week 0. The TCR sequence derives from a human donor with alopecia areata. This chain links TRBV11-2 with TRBJ2-7; TRBD2 matches 14 bases. In DNA, the CDR3 is TGTGCCAGCAGCTTCGACGGACTAGCGGGAGGCCAAAGCTCCTACGAGCAGTACTTC. Encoded protein: CASSFDGLAGGQSSYEQYF.